Shown below are 28 T cell receptor beta chains from a single sample sequenced in a study of T cells in women clearing cervical HPV infection (dated by TCRdb to 2017 to 2018). Library preparation used the immunoSEQ multiplex PCR assay. The clones in this table, taken by TCRdb from immuneACCESS, are in-frame only. Not every clone is retained; where verified, under half of the shortfall comes from an unresolved V gene, and the cause of the rest is unknown. The sample table records some 30,000 clones. Approximately 16% of the sample lies in the top ten. The material sequenced was blood buffy coat. The receptors were gathered from a woman aged 18-69 years with a cervical HPV16 infection that either progressed to CIN3+ or cleared (not recorded which).

Worth noting for this clone: Read data end 3 residues before the CDR3 end; the end is taken from the germline J gene. The rearrangement links TRBV20-1 to TRBJ2-5; TRBD1 matches 7 bases. The CDR3 has 14 residues. Germline assignment: CDR1 DFQATT and CDR2 SNEGSKA (reference sequence). The ends lost 4 bases at V and 2 bases at J; junction bases unmatched: 7. CDR3 DNA, as far as it was read: TGCAGTGCTACAAACATCAGGGGGCAAGAGACC. Its protein product is CSATNIRGQET. The CDR3 as a whole reads CSATNIRGQETQYF.

A word on this clone: The observed sequence ends 3 residues before the CDR3 terminus, with the missing tail filled in from the germline J gene. The V and J genes are TRBV11-2 and TRBJ2-1; D unresolved. The CDR3 contains 13 residues. Germline V gives CDR1 SGHAT, CDR2 FQNNGV. Trimming shortened V by 5 bases and J by 4 bases, and 9 bases separated the two germline ends. Here the CDR3 reads CASSHQGYNEQFF. CDR3 DNA, as far as it was read: TGTGCCAGCAGCCATCAAGGGTACAATGAG.

A remark on this clone: The missing CDR3 end, 3 residues past where the read stops, is filled in from the germline J gene. The chain joins TRBV29-1 to TRBJ1-1, with 9 positions matching TRBD1. CDR1 and CDR2 (germline): SQVTM, ANQGSEA. Trimming took 6 bases from V and 6 from J; bases not matched to a gene: 5. The CDR3 contains 12 residues. The CDR3 is CSVDRGLSEAFF. The sequenced CDR3 bases are TGCAGCGTCGACAGGGGGTTATCTGAA.

In the case of this clone: Sequencing ends 3 residues short of the CDR3 end; the germline J gene provides the rest. This chain uses TRBV19 with TRBJ2-3; 12 bases align to TRBD2. V shed 5 bases and J 2 bases; nucleotides not matched to a gene: 5. CDR1 is LNHDA, CDR2 SQIVND, per germline (reference sequence). The CDR3 contains 16 residues. Partial CDR3 DNA: TGTGCCAGTAGTGGCGGACTAGCGGGGAACACAGATACG. As protein: CASSGGLAGNTDT. The complete CDR3 sequence is CASSGGLAGNTDTQYF.

Note on this clone: With the read ending 3 residues before the CDR3 end, the germline J gene is used to fill in that end. V is TRBV30 and J is TRBJ2-2, with TRBD2 identical over 8 bases. The CDR3 extends over 16 amino acids. CDR1 is GTSNPN and CDR2 is SVGIG in the germline V gene (reference sequence). CDR3 bases read: TGTGCCTGGAGTGTAAAGCGGGGGAGCTTCTATGAAAAG. It encodes CAWSVKRGSFYEK. The whole CDR3 region reads CAWSVKRGSFYEKLFF.

For this clone: The CDR3 end is not reached by the read, which stops 3 residues before it; the germline J gene fills it in. V usage is TRBV6-2 or TRBV6-3 and J usage is TRBJ2-1; D gene ambiguous. V was clipped by 6 bases and J by 1 base, with 13 bases between them. This CDR3 comprises 15 residues. Germline CDR1 and CDR2: MNHEY and SVGEGT. CDR3 DNA, as far as it was read: TGTGCCAGCAGGCCCCTAGAAAAATCCTACAATGAG. It is translated as CASRPLEKSYNE. The CDR3 reads in full as CASRPLEKSYNEQFF.

About this clone: The read terminates 3 residues before the CDR3 end, so the remaining end is supplied by the germline J gene. The V gene is TRBV6-1, the J gene TRBJ2-7, with TRBD2 as a possible D gene (6 bases). There are 15 residues in the CDR3. Germline-derived CDR1 and CDR2 are MNHNS and SASEGT. Trimming took off 4 bases at V and 2 bases at J, with 15 bases between the two ends. The CDR3 DNA, read in part, is TGTGCCAGCAGTGTAAGGGGACTTATGACCTACGAG. Translating gives CASSVRGLMTYE. The CDR3 as a whole reads CASSVRGLMTYEQYF.

A word on this clone: The CDR3 goes on 3 residues after the read ends, and that part is filled in from the germline J gene. The chain has TRBV23-1 and TRBJ1-1; D call uncertain. TRBV23-1 is flagged as an ORF with uncertain function. Trimming stripped 6 bases from V and 0 bases from J, with 14 bases between. The CDR3 spans 15 residues. The DNA read from the CDR3 is TGCGCCAGCAGCCGTGCGACCAGGATGAACACTGAA. Encoded protein: CASSRATRMNTE. The whole CDR3 region reads CASSRATRMNTEAFF.

This clone is classed as medium-sized by frequency. CDR3 DNA (partial): TGCAGCGTTGCGACGGACATCAACTCTGGGGCCAACGTC. Protein: CSVATDINSGANV. The entire CDR3 reads CSVATDINSGANVLTF. The chain employs TRBV29-1 and TRBJ2-6; tentative D call: TRBD1 (5 bases). The CDR3 end lies 3 residues beyond the end of the read and is filled in from the germline J gene. CDR1 is SQVTM, CDR2 ANQGSEA, per germline. Trimming cost V 4 bases and J 0 bases, with 13 bases left between them. The CDR3 totals 16 residues.

The CDR3 loop is CASSPVARAPNSPLFF. The covered CDR3 bases are TGTGCCAGCTCACCAGTAGCGCGCGCCCCAAATTCACCA. The J gene is TRBJ1-4, the V gene TRBV18; D remains unclear. The CDR3 is cut off 3 residues early in the read; its end comes from the germline J gene. Looked up from germline, CDR1 is KGHSH and CDR2 is LQKENI. The CDR3 length is 16 residues.

With regard to this clone: The DNA ends 3 residues before the CDR3 does, and the rest of the CDR3 is filled in from the germline J gene. This chain uses TRBV7-4 with TRBJ2-2; 9 bases line up with TRBD1. This CDR3 is 14 amino acids long. Germline CDR1 SGHVT, CDR2 SQSDAQ. The part of the CDR3 DNA that was read is TGTGCCAGCAGCCTCCGGGACAGGGTTGCAAAG. Its translation: CASSLRDRVAK. The full CDR3 is CASSLRDRVAKLFF. The whole variable domain, filled in from reference TRBV7-4 and TRBJ2-2, reads GAGVSQSPRYKVAKRGRDVALRCDSISGHVTLYWYRQTLGQGSEVLTYSQSDAQRDKSGRPSGRFSAERPERSVSTLKIQRTEQGDSAVYLCASSLRDRVAKLFFGEGSRLTVL.

A note on this clone: The CDR3 extends 3 residues past the end of the read, so its final part is completed from the germline J gene. The chain couples TRBV2 to TRBJ1-1; TRBD1 is a possible D gene (6 bases). V lost 7 bases and J lost 1, with 13 bases in between. Germline values: CDR1 SNHLY, CDR2 FYNNEI. This CDR3 is built from 14 residues. The CDR3 protein is CASKVDSQNTEAFF. Incomplete CDR3 DNA: TGTGCCAGCAAGGTGGACAGCCAGAACACTGAA.

As for this clone: The sequence runs out 3 residues before the end of the CDR3; the remainder is reconstructed from the germline J gene. The rearrangement joins TRBV5-1 to TRBJ2-3; 12 bases agree with TRBD2. The germline gives CDR1 SGHRS, CDR2 YFSETQ. The CDR3 runs to 16 residues. The CDR3: CASSASSGGAQETQYF. The sequenced CDR3 bases are TGCGCCAGCAGCGCCTCTAGCGGGGGGGCTCAAGAGACG.

Comments on this clone: The CDR3 end lies 3 residues beyond the end of the read and is filled in from the germline J gene. The chain employs TRBV7-9 and TRBJ1-4; D unresolved. In germline, CDR1 is SEHNR, CDR2 FQNEAQ (reference sequence). Trimming took 5 bases from V and 3 from J, leaving 10 bases between them. The CDR3 length is 14 residues. The CDR3 spells CASSPGGSNEKLFF. The DNA read from the CDR3 is TGTGCCAGCAGCCCTGGAGGGTCTAATGAAAAA.

On this clone: The DNA ends 3 residues before the CDR3 does, and the rest of the CDR3 is filled in from the germline J gene. V gene TRBV2 combines with J gene TRBJ1-5; weak D call: TRBD1 (5 bases). V was clipped by 5 bases and J by 6 bases, with 8 bases between them. Germline CDR1 reads SNHLY; CDR2 reads FYNNEI. The CDR3 length is 12 residues. This chain's CDR3 is CASSPTGQPQHF. The DNA read from the CDR3 is TGTGCCAGCAGTCCAACAGGTCAGCCC.

On this clone itself: Coverage ceases 3 residues before the CDR3 finishes, and the germline J gene fills in the end. The chain joins TRBV11-3 to TRBJ1-1; no reliable D call. Germline CDR1 and CDR2: SGHNT and YENEEA. CDR3 length: 14 residues. CDR3 sequence: CASSLGRFSYEAFF. CDR3 bases read: TGTGCCAGCAGCTTAGGCAGGTTTTCCTACGAG.

In the case of this clone: The sequence runs out 3 residues before the end of the CDR3; the remainder is reconstructed from the germline J gene. V gene TRBV14 combines with J gene TRBJ2-1; D is perhaps TRBD1 (6 bases). V was clipped by 4 bases and J by 1 base, with 14 bases between them. CDR1 and CDR2 (germline): SGHDN, FVKESK. This CDR3 comprises 16 residues. Partial CDR3 DNA: TGTGCCAGCAGCCTCTCCCACAGGGTATCCTACAATGAG. This encodes CASSLSHRVSYNE. The whole CDR3 sequence is CASSLSHRVSYNEQFF.

A word on this clone: From the germline J gene comes the end of the CDR3, since the read stops 3 residues before it. The chain joins TRBV30 to TRBJ2-4; D unresolved. Germline loops: CDR1 GTSNPN, CDR2 SVGIG (reference sequence). The CDR3 extends over 13 amino acids. CDR3 DNA (partial): TGTGCCTGGAGTTTCGCAGCTAACTATGGT. This encodes CAWSFAANYG. The whole CDR3 sequence is CAWSFAANYGQYF. Supplemented by reference TRBV30 and TRBJ2-4, the full variable domain reads SQTIHQWPATLVQPVGSPLSLECTVEGTSNPNLYWYRQAAGRGLQLLFYSVGIGQISSEVPQNLSASRPQDRQFILSSKKLLLSDSGFYLCAWSFAANYGQYFGAGTRLSVL.

With respect to this clone: The observed sequence ends 3 residues before the CDR3 terminus, with the missing tail filled in from the germline J gene. The chain has TRBV19 and TRBJ1-1, with a weak D call TRBD1 (5 bases). V lost 5 bases and J lost 3, with 10 bases in between. Germline-derived CDR1 and CDR2 are LNHDA and SQIVND (reference sequence). CDR3 length: 13 amino acids. CDR3 sequence: CASSGRGYTEAFF. The sequenced CDR3 bases are TGTGCCAGTAGTGGACGGGGGTACACTGAA. Full variable domain (rest looked up from reference TRBV19 and TRBJ1-1): DGGITQSPKYLFRKEGQNVTLSCEQNLNHDAMYWYRQDPGQGLRLIYYSQIVNDFQKGDIAEGYSVSREKKESFPLTVTSAQKNPTAFYLCASSGRGYTEAFFGQGTRLTVV.

About this clone itself: The CDR3 end is not reached by the read, which stops 3 residues before it; the germline J gene fills it in. The V and J genes are TRBV7-2 and TRBJ2-7; D unresolved. The germline CDR1 and CDR2 sequences are SGHTA and FQGNSA. The CDR3 is 12 amino acids. V was trimmed by 1 base and J by 4 bases, leaving 5 bases between them. CDR3 bases read: TGTGCCAGCAGCTTAGTTTCGTACGAG. Translated, it gives CASSLVSYE. Given in full, the CDR3 is CASSLVSYEQYF.

The sequenced CDR3 bases are TGCGCCAGCAGTCCCGGACTAGCGGGGGATAATGAG. This translates into CASSPGLAGDNE. The complete CDR3 protein is CASSPGLAGDNEQFF. The V and J genes are TRBV5-1 and TRBJ2-1, with TRBD2 matching over 13 bases. The DNA ends 3 residues before the CDR3 does, and the rest of the CDR3 is filled in from the germline J gene. The CDR3 length is 15 residues. Losses at the gene ends were 5 bases for V and 7 bases for J; bases not matched to a gene: 6. Germline V CDR1 and CDR2: SGHRS, YFSETQ. Together with reference TRBV5-1 and TRBJ2-1, the CDR3 gives the full variable domain: KAGVTQTPRYLIKTRGQQVTLSCSPISGHRSVSWYQQTPGQGLQFLFEYFSETQRNKGNFPGRFSGRQFSNSRSEMNVSTLELGDSALYLCASSPGLAGDNEQFFGPGTRLTVL.

Concerning this clone itself: The read stops 3 residues short of the end of the CDR3; the missing end is completed from the germline J gene. The J gene is TRBJ2-2, the V gene TRBV20-1; tentative D call: TRBD1 (6 bases). Germline V gives CDR1 DFQATT, CDR2 SNEGSKA (reference sequence). This CDR3 is 12 amino acids long. The part of the CDR3 DNA that was read is TGCAGTGCCTCCGGGACAACCGTTTCG. Protein: CSASGTTVS. The whole CDR3 region reads CSASGTTVSLFF.

As to this clone: Coverage ceases 3 residues before the CDR3 finishes, and the germline J gene fills in the end. The V and J genes are TRBV5-1 and TRBJ2-1; D possibly corresponds to TRBD1 (6 bases). The CDR3 consists of 14 residues. The germline V gene encodes CDR1 SGHRS and CDR2 YFSETQ. The germline V and J ends were trimmed by 3 bases and 9 bases, with 16 bases remaining between them. CDR3 protein: CASSWMNLQGEQFF. The part of the CDR3 DNA that was read is TGCGCCAGCAGCTGGATGAATCTACAGGGTGAG.

About this clone itself: The CDR3 end lies 3 residues beyond the end of the read and is filled in from the germline J gene. The chain recombines TRBV25-1 with TRBJ1-2; tentative D call: TRBD1 (6 bases). Germline loops: CDR1 MGHDK, CDR2 SYGVNS. V lost 4 bases and J 4 bases, leaving 7 bases between the germline ends. The CDR3 sequence is 12 residues long. The part of the CDR3 DNA that was read is TGTGCCAGCAGTGCGACAGGCTATGGC. Amino acid sequence: CASSATGYG. The CDR3 in its entirety is CASSATGYGYTF.

As to this clone: The read gets to within 3 residues of the CDR3 end, and the germline J gene fills in the rest. The chain combines TRBV2 with TRBJ2-2; D is uncertain. Germline loops: CDR1 SNHLY, CDR2 FYNNEI. V was cut by 8 bases and J by 3 bases, with 4 bases left in between. The CDR3 totals 11 residues. CDR3 region: CASRYTGELFF. The CDR3 DNA, read in part, is TGTGCCAGCCGTTACACCGGGGAG.

To note about this clone: The read ends 3 residues before the CDR3 terminus; that terminus is restored from the germline J gene. The chain joins TRBV7-4 to TRBJ1-3, with D perhaps matching TRBD1 (5 bases). From germline, CDR1 is SGHVT and CDR2 SQSDAQ. The length of the CDR3 is 14 residues. V was shortened by 2 bases and J by 1 base, with 6 bases between the two germline ends. The CDR3 bases that were read are TGTGCCAGCAGCTTAAAGGGGTCTGGAAACACC. Residues: CASSLKGSGNT. The full-length CDR3 reads as CASSLKGSGNTIYF.

Comments on this clone: The read ends 3 residues before the CDR3 terminus; that terminus is restored from the germline J gene. The V and J genes are TRBV2 and TRBJ2-5, with 8 bases fitting TRBD1. V shed 2 bases, J shed 4 bases, and the junction held 3 bases outside the gene matches. The CDR3 loop spans 14 amino acids. Germline assignment: CDR1 SNHLY and CDR2 FYNNEI. The CDR3: CASSEQGAGETQYF. CDR3 bases read: TGTGCCAGCAGTGAACAGGGGGCAGGAGAGACC.

Notes on this clone: The read is 3 residues too short to cover the CDR3 end, so that end is filled in from the germline J gene. The chain links TRBV28 to TRBJ1-3, with D maybe TRBD1 (5 bases). Germline V gene lookup returns CDR1 MDHEN and CDR2 SYDVKM. Trimming pared 8 bases from V and 3 bases from J, leaving 11 bases between. The CDR3 runs 13 residues. CDR3 sequence: CASAGGVGNTIYF. The sequenced part of the CDR3 DNA is TGTGCCAGCGCCGGGGGGGTTGGAAACACC. The whole variable domain, filled in from reference TRBV28 and TRBJ1-3, reads DVKVTQSSRYLVKRTGEKVFLECVQDMDHENMFWYRQDPGLGLRLIYFSYDVKMKEKGDIPEGYSVSREKKERFSLILESASTNQTSMYLCASAGGVGNTIYFGEGSWLTVV.